This T cell receptor (beta chain) was documented in a study of Graves' ophthalmopathy and Graves' hyperthyroidism. Using RNA transcripts, the TCR beta CDR3 regions were amplified. In the first round, RT-PCR was carried out with HTBI primers, and a multiplex PCR formed the second round. TCRdb re-called the multiplex PCR reads with MiXCR, one entry per CDR3 protein. The profile shows 240,000 or so distinct CDR3 sequences, around 45% of them singletons. CDR3 size: 13 residues. Germline-derived CDR1 and CDR2 are LNHDA and SQIVND (reference sequence). V was shortened by 9 bases and J by 2 bases, with 8 bases between the two germline ends.

The receptor was isolated from an adult man with Graves' ophthalmopathy. The sequenced material came from peripheral blood. The J gene is TRBJ2-6, the V gene TRBV19; D is ambiguous. The DNA of the CDR3 is TGTGCCAGCTCTCCCCCTGGGGCCAACGTCCTGACTTTC. The encoded protein is CASSPPGANVLTF.